The clone carrying this T cell receptor (beta chain) was picked up a small number of times. These data are taken from a study of patients and donors after allogeneic stem cell transplantation. TCRdb ran MiXCR on the RT-PCR reads and lists one entry per CDR3 protein. The table records a few hundred thousand distinct CDR3 sequences, 13% to 15% of them present only once. Trimming removed 1 base at V and 6 bases at J, with 7 bases between. This CDR3 has 13 residues. The germline CDR1 and CDR2 sequences are SGHRS and YFSETQ. This chain uses TRBV5-1 with TRBJ2-2; D is possibly TRBD2 (5 bases). Sequences were obtained from blood, either unsorted or a sorted T cell fraction (not recorded which). The origin of this receptor is a human donor who was either an allogeneic HSCT recipient or a stem cell or donor lymphocyte infusion donor (not recorded which). It is not recorded whose cells these are; they may come from a transplant donor. CDR3 coding DNA: TGCGCCAGCAGCTTGTCAGCGGCCGGGGAGCTGTTTTTT. This translates into CASSLSAAGELFF.